The 5 T cell receptor beta chains below come from one sample, sequenced in a study of blood T cell repertoires in COVID-19. TCRdb keeps only in-frame clones here, not all; method: immunoSEQ multiplex PCR. The data contain about 230,000 clones, 70% to 90% of them singletons. The sequenced sample consisted of PBMCs or T cells enriched from blood (not recorded which). The receptor source for this set is a woman in her forties with acute COVID-19.

This chain joins TRBV10-1 and TRBJ2-1; TRBD1 is a possible D gene (5 bases). Trimming left V 0 bases short and J 6 bases short, with 12 bases between. The CDR3 runs 15 residues. Looked up from germline, CDR1 is WNHNN and CDR2 is SYGVQD (reference sequence). In DNA, the CDR3 is TGCGCCAGCAGTGAGTCAAGGGGCCTCGTCAATGAGCAGTTCTTC. Translation: CASSESRGLVNEQFF.

This rearrangement joins TRBV10-1 to TRBJ1-2, with 10 bases lining up with TRBD1. The V segment lost 5 bases and the J segment 10 bases; nucleotides outside the gene matches: 7. The CDR3 consists of 13 residues. The germline V gene has CDR1 WNHNN and CDR2 SYGVQD (reference sequence). The CDR3 nucleotides are TGCGCCAGCAGTTGGGGACAGGGGATTATCTACACCTTC. Its protein product is CASSWGQGIIYTF.

The rearrangement links TRBV6-5 to TRBJ1-3; D is ambiguous. This CDR3 region has 14 residues. V lost 6 bases, J lost 3 bases, and 12 bases lay in between. The V gene's germline CDR1 is MNHEY and CDR2 SVGAGI. The chain's CDR3 is CASRRALSGNTIYF. The CDR3 nucleotides read TGTGCCAGCAGGAGGGCTTTAAGTGGAAACACCATATATTTT.

The chain carries TRBV6-2 or TRBV6-3 and TRBJ2-3; no clear D gene. V was cut by 2 bases and J by 9 bases, with 12 bases left in between. The length of the CDR3 is 13 residues. Germline CDR1 reads MNHEY; CDR2 reads SVGEGT. The CDR3 bases are TGTGCCAGCAGTTACGAGCTCTTCCGAACGCAGTATTTT. As protein: CASSYELFRTQYF.

This chain joins TRBV23-1 and TRBJ1-5, with TRBD1 identical over 7 bases. Being an ORF, TRBV23-1 has a function that is uncertain. Trimming at V came to 3 bases and at J to 1 base, leaving 6 bases not matched to a gene. This CDR3 comprises 16 residues. The CDR3 DNA reads TGCGCCAGCAGTCATTTCAGGGGGGTGAGCAATCAGCCCCAGCATTTT. This sequence encodes CASSHFRGVSNQPQHF.